This T cell receptor (beta chain) was sequenced during a study of blood T cell repertoires in COVID-19. Study-level background: Spain, Italy and the United States supplied samples that represented acute and convalescent COVID-19. PBMCs, B-cell-depleted T cells, or T cells provided the cDNA or gDNA that made up the material.

The Seattle site enrolled patients during active infection and followed them longitudinally. Germline V lookup: CDR1 MNHNY, CDR2 SVGAGI (reference sequence). The V end lost 6 bases, the J end lost 0 bases, and 15 bases lay between the germline ends. This CDR3 comprises 16 residues. In the study's own analysis: It was from reference gene primer amplification that nucleated cell counts were estimated. TCRdb's copy holds only in-frame clones and misses some; the assay was immunoSEQ multiplex PCR. Clonal size and the V and J genes are those of that table, whereas D and trimming came from the DNA. The top ten clones hold roughly 9.9% of a sample with 300,000 to 350,000 clones, approximately 90% of them seen once.

The specimen was peripheral blood. The sequence was obtained from a man aged 25 to 40 with COVID-19, enrolled during active disease. The chain couples TRBV6-6 to TRBJ1-3; D is uncertain. In DNA, the CDR3 is TGTGCCAGCAGGAGTTCATCCGGGATCTCTGGAAACACCATATATTTT. It translates to CASRSSSGISGNTIYF.